This entry concerns a single TCR beta chain. This sample is part of a study of blood T cell repertoires in COVID-19. In the study overall: Donors in the United States, Italy and Spain gave samples during acute or convalescent COVID-19. The analysed material was cDNA or gDNA that came from T cells, B-cell-depleted T cells, or PBMCs.

Categorization into cohorts depended on clinical history that participants reported. The CDR3 runs to 13 residues. The germline gives CDR1 MDHEN, CDR2 SYDVKM. V shed 2 bases and J shed 5 bases, with 7 bases lying between them. In the authors' workflow: Estimated nucleated cell counts came from reference gene primer amplification. Clones were sequenced by immunoSEQ multiplex PCR, and TCRdb holds only the in-frame ones, with some missing. V and J calls and clone size are those listed in that table; D and trimming were worked out from the DNA. Among 300,000 to 400,000 clones listed, about 88% were seen once.

The clonotype was recovered from a woman younger than 45 who had recovered from COVID-19. This chain links TRBV28 with TRBJ1-5; D unresolved. Input material: PBMCs or T cells enriched from blood (not recorded which). CDR3 coding DNA: TGTGCCAGCAGTTTAATCGGGGATCAGCCCCAGCATTTT. It specifies CASSLIGDQPQHF.